This T cell receptor beta chain was found in a study of T cells in localized non-small cell lung cancer. Trimming removed 2 bases from V and 5 bases from J, with 7 bases in between. Germline CDR1 KGHSH, CDR2 LQKENI. CDR3 length: 13 residues. Method: immunoSEQ multiplex PCR; TCRdb's copy keeps in-frame clones and lacks some. The sample contains approximately 40,000 clones, approximately 86% of which appear only once. The sequenced sample was peripheral blood, obtained before any cancer treatment. The sequence was obtained from a man between 40 and 70 years old with stage I lung adenocarcinoma. This rearrangement joins TRBV18 to TRBJ1-5; D unresolved. The CDR3 DNA follows: TGTGCCAGCTCACCATTCCCAGATCAGCCCCAGCATTTT. Protein product: CASSPFPDQPQHF.